The 13 T cell receptor beta chains given below trace back to one sample, sequenced in a study of blood T cell repertoires in COVID-19. Sequencing used immunoSEQ multiplex PCR; TCRdb keeps in-frame clones, though not all of them. The data show about 91,000 clones, around three quarters seen once. Sequencing used peripheral blood. The receptor set was obtained from a man between 65 and 80 years old with acute or convalescent COVID-19.

This clone was seen only a few times. This rearrangement joins TRBV29-1 to TRBJ1-1; 10 positions agree with TRBD1. V dropped 0 bases and J dropped 11; count of bases not matched to a gene: 3. Germline V gene sequence: CDR1 SQVTM, CDR2 ANQGSEA. The CDR3 is 12 residues long. The CDR3 coding sequence is TGCAGCGTTGAAGATGTGGGACAGGGGGCTTTCTTT. This codes for CSVEDVGQGAFF.

This clone showed up just a few times. V usage is TRBV2 and J usage is TRBJ2-3, with TRBD2 matching over 8 bases. This CDR3 is 14 amino acids long. V trimming: 6 bases; J trimming: 2 bases; junction bases outside the gene matches: 4. CDR1 is SNHLY and CDR2 is FYNNEI in the germline V gene. CDR3 DNA sequence: TGTGCCAGCAGCGGACTAGCACCCACAGATACGCAGTATTTT. Translating it yields CASSGLAPTDTQYF.

The genes are TRBV27 and TRBJ1-2, with D uncertain. V was shortened by 5 bases and J by 4 bases, with 14 bases between the two germline ends. The germline V gene encodes CDR1 MNHEY and CDR2 SMNVEV (reference sequence). This CDR3 has 14 amino acids. The CDR3 DNA sequence: TGTGCCAGCAGTACTTCCGGAGCCTTCTATGGCTACACCTTC. Its translation is CASSTSGAFYGYTF.

The J gene is TRBJ2-7, the V gene TRBV28; 10 bases fit TRBD1. V trimming: 5 bases; J trimming: 2 bases; junction bases outside the gene matches: 6. This CDR3 is built from 15 residues. Germline CDR1 is MDHEN and CDR2 is SYDVKM. CDR3 region: CASSRPGQGTYEQYF. The DNA for the CDR3 is TGTGCCAGCAGTCGTCCGGGACAGGGGACCTACGAGCAGTACTTC.

The chain joins TRBV12-3 or TRBV12-4 to TRBJ2-1; no definite D call. This CDR3 is built from 13 residues. Trimming pared 3 bases from V and 7 bases from J, leaving 10 bases between. In DNA, the CDR3 is TGTGCCAGCAGTTTTTACAGTTGGAATGAGCAGTTCTTC. Translating it yields CASSFYSWNEQFF.

The V gene is TRBV28, the J gene TRBJ2-4, with a tentative D call TRBD2 (5 bases). From germline, CDR1 is MDHEN and CDR2 SYDVKM. The CDR3 covers 16 residues. Trimming removed 3 bases from V and 0 bases from J, with 12 bases in between. CDR3 in amino acids: CASSLFGSLAKNIQYF. DNA of the CDR3: TGTGCCAGCAGTTTGTTTGGGAGCCTAGCCAAAAACATTCAGTACTTC.

The chain joins TRBV24-1 to TRBJ2-2, with 8 bases lining up with TRBD2. Germline V gives CDR1 KGHDR, CDR2 SFDVKD. The CDR3 contains 18 residues. V lost 4 bases to trimming and J lost 0 bases; unmatched junction nucleotides: 9. This chain's CDR3 is CATSDSVSGTPNTGELFF. DNA for the CDR3: TGTGCCACCAGTGACTCCGTTAGCGGGACCCCGAACACCGGGGAGCTGTTTTTT.

This chain links TRBV5-4 with TRBJ1-2, with 11 positions matching TRBD1. J gave up 5 bases and V 4 bases, and 7 bases lay outside the gene matches. Germline CDR1 reads SGHNT; CDR2 reads YYREEE (reference sequence). The CDR3 consists of 15 residues. Here the CDR3 reads CASSTRTGGAYGYTF. The DNA of the CDR3 is TGTGCCAGCAGCACCCGGACAGGGGGCGCATATGGCTACACCTTC. The full variable domain, completed using reference TRBV5-4 and TRBJ1-2, is ETGVTQSPTHLIKTRGQQVTLRCSSQSGHNTVSWYQQALGQGPQFIFQYYREEENGRGNFPPRFSGLQFPNYSSELNVNALELDDSALYLCASSTRTGGAYGYTFGSGTRLTVV.

This clone appeared a single time. The CDR3 DNA reads TGTGCCAGCAGTCAGGGCCGAGCAGATACGCAGTATTTT. This codes for CASSQGRADTQYF. The chain combines TRBV2 with TRBJ2-3, with D tentatively TRBD1 (5 bases). Trimming pared 5 bases from V and 4 bases from J, leaving 10 bases between. CDR1 and CDR2 (germline): SNHLY, FYNNEI. The CDR3 length is 13 residues.

There are a few counts of this clone. The same CDR3 arises from other DNA sequences in this sample as well. The genes are TRBV19 and TRBJ2-7; 10 bases map to TRBD1. Unmatched junction bases numbered 4, after V lost 1 base and J lost 4 bases. Per the germline V gene, CDR1 is LNHDA and CDR2 is SQIVND (reference sequence). The CDR3 length is 15 residues. The CDR3 here is CASSIGQGASYEQYV. CDR3 DNA sequence: TGTGCCAGTAGTATAGGACAGGGGGCGTCGTACGAGCAGTACGTC.

The V call is TRBV6-5, the J call TRBJ1-2, with D possibly TRBD1 on 6 matching bases. The CDR3 is 13 amino acids. CDR1 is MNHEY, CDR2 SVGAGI, per germline. Trimming removed 7 bases at V and 7 bases at J, with 16 bases between. CDR3 region: CASTRGGALGYTF. DNA for the CDR3: TGTGCCAGCACTCGGGGGGGGGCGCTTGGCTACACCTTC.

The rearrangement links TRBV5-1 to TRBJ2-3, with D maybe TRBD1 (6 bases). The V end lost 0 bases, the J end lost 8 bases, and 19 bases lay between the germline ends. This CDR3 spans 16 amino acids. CDR1 is SGHRS, CDR2 YFSETQ, per germline. The CDR3 nucleotides are TGCGCCAGCAGCTTGGAACAGGGCGTTTCTGTAGGTACGCAGTATTTT. Translation: CASSLEQGVSVGTQYF.

The chain uses TRBV28 and TRBJ1-1, with D possibly matching TRBD1 (5 bases). V was pared by 5 bases and J by 5 bases, with 24 bases between. CDR1 and CDR2 (germline): MDHEN, SYDVKM. The CDR3 is 17 amino acids. The CDR3 DNA sequence: TGTGCCAGCAGTACCAATTTGGGAAAGGGGCTGAGTACTGAAGCTTTCTTT. Amino acids: CASSTNLGKGLSTEAFF.